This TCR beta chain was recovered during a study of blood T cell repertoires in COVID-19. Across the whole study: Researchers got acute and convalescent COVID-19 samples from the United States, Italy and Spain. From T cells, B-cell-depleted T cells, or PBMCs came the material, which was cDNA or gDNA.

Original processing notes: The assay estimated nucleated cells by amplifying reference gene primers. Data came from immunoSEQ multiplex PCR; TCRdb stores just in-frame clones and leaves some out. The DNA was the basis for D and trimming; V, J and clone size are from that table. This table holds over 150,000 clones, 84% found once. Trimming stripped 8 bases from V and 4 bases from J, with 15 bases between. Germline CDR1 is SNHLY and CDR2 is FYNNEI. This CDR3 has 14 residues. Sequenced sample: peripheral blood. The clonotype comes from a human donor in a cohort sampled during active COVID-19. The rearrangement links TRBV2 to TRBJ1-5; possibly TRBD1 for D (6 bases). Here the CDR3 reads CASVEQGGNQPQHF. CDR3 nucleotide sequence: TGTGCCAGCGTTGAACAGGGTGGTAATCAGCCCCAGCATTTT.